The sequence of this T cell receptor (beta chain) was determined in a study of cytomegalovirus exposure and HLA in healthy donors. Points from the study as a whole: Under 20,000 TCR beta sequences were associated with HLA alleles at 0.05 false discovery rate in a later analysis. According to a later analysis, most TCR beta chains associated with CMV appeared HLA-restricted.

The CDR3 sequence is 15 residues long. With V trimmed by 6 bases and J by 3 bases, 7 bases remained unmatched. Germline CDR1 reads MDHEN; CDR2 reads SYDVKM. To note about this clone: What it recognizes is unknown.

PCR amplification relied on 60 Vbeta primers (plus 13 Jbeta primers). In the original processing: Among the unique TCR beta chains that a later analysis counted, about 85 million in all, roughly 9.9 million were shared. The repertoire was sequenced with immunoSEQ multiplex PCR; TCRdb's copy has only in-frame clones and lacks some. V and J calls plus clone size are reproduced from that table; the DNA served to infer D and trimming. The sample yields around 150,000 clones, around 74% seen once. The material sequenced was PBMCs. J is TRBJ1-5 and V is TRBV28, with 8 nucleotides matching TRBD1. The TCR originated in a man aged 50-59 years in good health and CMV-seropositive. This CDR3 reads CASSNHRGVNQPQHF. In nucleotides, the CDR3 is TGTGCCAGCAGCAACCACAGGGGGGTCAATCAGCCCCAGCATTTT.